Below are 4 T cell receptor beta chains sequenced from a single sample in a study of T-cell memory formation after mild COVID-19. TCRdb re-analysed the 5' RACE reads in MiXCR, keeping a single row per CDR3 protein. The sample records about 190,000 distinct CDR3 sequences, 15% to 20% being singletons. Sequenced input: PBMCs or a T cell subset sorted from them (not recorded which). The source of these receptors is an adult woman who had mild COVID-19 (a few samples of this study predate the infection). Cell type and time point are not known.

This chain uses TRBV12-3 or TRBV12-4 with TRBJ1-5, with a tentative D call TRBD1 (6 bases). CDR3 size: 14 residues. Trimming removed 3 bases at V and 2 bases at J, with 8 bases between. This CDR3 is CASSFGGRNQPQHF. CDR3 in DNA: TGTGCCAGCAGTTTCGGGGGCCGCAATCAGCCCCAGCATTTT.

V usage is TRBV7-2 and J usage is TRBJ1-1, with unresolved D. This CDR3 has 13 residues. CDR1 is SGHTA, CDR2 FQGNSA, per germline. V was pared by 0 bases and J by 4 bases, with 6 bases between. CDR3 sequence: CASSLAYGTEAFF. CDR3 in DNA: TGTGCCAGCAGCTTAGCGTATGGCACTGAAGCTTTCTTT.

This clonotype was observed a handful of times. The chain recombines TRBV6-5 with TRBJ1-1; 7 bases agree with TRBD1. Germline V gene data show CDR1 as MNHEY and CDR2 as SVGAGI. CDR3 length equals 17 residues. With V trimmed by 0 bases and J by 2 bases, 9 bases remained unmatched. Here the CDR3 reads CASSYSTGLVGNTEAFF. DNA of the CDR3: TGTGCCAGCAGTTACTCGACAGGGCTAGTGGGAAACACTGAAGCTTTCTTT.

This chain uses TRBV7-9 with TRBJ1-1; the D is unclear. The CDR3 covers 15 residues. Deletions cut 3 bases from V and 3 bases from J, with 14 bases between. Germline V gives CDR1 SEHNR, CDR2 FQNEAQ (reference sequence). The CDR3 loop reads CASSLSSARYTEAFF. In nucleotides, the CDR3 is TGTGCCAGCAGCTTGAGCTCAGCGCGGTACACTGAAGCTTTCTTT.